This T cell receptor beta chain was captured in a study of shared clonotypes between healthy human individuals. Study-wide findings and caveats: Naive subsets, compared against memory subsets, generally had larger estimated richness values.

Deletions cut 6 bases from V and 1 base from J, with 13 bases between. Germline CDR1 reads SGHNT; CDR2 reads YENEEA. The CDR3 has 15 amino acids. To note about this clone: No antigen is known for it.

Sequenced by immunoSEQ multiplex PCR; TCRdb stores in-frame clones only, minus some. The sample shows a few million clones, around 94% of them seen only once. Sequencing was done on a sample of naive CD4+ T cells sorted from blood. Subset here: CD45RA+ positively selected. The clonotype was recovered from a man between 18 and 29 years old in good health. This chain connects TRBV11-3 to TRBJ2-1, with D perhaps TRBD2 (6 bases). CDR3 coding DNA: TGTGCCAGCAGTCCGGGAGCCAGGTCCTACAATGAGCAGTTCTTC. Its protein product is CASSPGARSYNEQFF.